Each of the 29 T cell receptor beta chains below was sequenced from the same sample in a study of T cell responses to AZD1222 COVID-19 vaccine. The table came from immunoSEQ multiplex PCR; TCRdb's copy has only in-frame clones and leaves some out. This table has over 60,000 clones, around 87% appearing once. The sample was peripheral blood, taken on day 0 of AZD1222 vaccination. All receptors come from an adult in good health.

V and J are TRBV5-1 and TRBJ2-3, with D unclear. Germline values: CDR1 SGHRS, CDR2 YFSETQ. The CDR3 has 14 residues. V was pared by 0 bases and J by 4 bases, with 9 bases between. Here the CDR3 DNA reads TGCGCCAGCAGCTTGGGCCCTGCAGCAGATACGCAGTATTTT. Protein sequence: CASSLGPAADTQYF.

The CDR3 DNA sequence: TGCGCCAGCAGCCATGACAGGAACACTGAAGCTTTCTTT. Translating it yields CASSHDRNTEAFF. This chain uses TRBV4-3 with TRBJ1-1; perhaps TRBD1 as D (5 bases). The germline V and J ends were trimmed by 3 bases and 1 base, with 6 bases remaining between them. Germline V lookup: CDR1 LGHNA, CDR2 YSLEER. The CDR3 contains 13 residues.

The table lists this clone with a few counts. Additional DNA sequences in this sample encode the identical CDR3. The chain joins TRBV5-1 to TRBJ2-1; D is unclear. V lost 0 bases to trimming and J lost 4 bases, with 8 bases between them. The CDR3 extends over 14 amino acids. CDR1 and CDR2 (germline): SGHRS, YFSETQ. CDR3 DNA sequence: TGCGCCAGCAGCTTGGGTGGCGGTTACAATGAGCAGTTCTTC. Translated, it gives CASSLGGGYNEQFF.

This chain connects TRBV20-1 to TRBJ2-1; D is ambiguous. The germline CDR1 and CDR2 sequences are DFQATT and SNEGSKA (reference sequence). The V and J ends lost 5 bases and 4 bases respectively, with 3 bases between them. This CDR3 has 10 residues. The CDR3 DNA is TGCAGTGCTTATTACAATGAGCAGTTCTTC. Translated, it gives CSAYYNEQFF.

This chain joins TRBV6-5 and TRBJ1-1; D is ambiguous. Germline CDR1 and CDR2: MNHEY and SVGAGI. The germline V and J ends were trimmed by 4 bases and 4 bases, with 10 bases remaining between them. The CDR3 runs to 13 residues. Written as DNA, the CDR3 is TGTGCCAGCAGTTTGGGTCTTTCCACTGAAGCTTTCTTT. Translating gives CASSLGLSTEAFF.

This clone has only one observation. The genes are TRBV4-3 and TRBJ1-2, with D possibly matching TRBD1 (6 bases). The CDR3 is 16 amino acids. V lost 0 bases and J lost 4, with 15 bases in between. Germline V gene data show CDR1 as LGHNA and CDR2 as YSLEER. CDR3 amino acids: CASSQDPGADPYGYTF. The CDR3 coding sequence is TGCGCCAGCAGCCAAGACCCGGGGGCAGATCCCTATGGCTACACCTTC.

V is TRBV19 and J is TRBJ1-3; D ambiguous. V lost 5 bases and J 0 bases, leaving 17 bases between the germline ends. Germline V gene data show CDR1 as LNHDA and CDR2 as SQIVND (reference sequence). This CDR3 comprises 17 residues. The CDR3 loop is CASSSWTRFNSGNTIYF. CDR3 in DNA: TGTGCCAGTAGTTCCTGGACCAGGTTCAACTCTGGAAACACCATATATTTT.

The CDR3 DNA follows: TGTGCCAGCAGCGTAGCTCCTCTGGGGGCGGCCACTGAAGCTTTCTTT. This codes for CASSVAPLGAATEAFF. V usage is TRBV9 and J usage is TRBJ1-1; TRBD1 is a possible D gene (6 bases). This CDR3 has 16 amino acids. Trimming shortened V by 0 bases and J by 4 bases, and 16 bases separated the two germline ends. Germline assignment: CDR1 SGDLS and CDR2 YYNGEE.

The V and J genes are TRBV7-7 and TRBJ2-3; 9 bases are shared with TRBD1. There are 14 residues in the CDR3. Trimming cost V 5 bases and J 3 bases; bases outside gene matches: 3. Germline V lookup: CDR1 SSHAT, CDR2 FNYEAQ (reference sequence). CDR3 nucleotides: TGTGCCAGCAGCCCGACAGGGGGGACAGATACGCAGTATTTT. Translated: CASSPTGGTDTQYF.

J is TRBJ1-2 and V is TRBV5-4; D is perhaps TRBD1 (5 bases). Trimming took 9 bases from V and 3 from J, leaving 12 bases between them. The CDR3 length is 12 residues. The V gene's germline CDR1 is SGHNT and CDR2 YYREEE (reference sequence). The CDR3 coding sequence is TGTGCCACCCGTGGGGGGTACTATGGCTACACCTTC. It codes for CATRGGYYGYTF.

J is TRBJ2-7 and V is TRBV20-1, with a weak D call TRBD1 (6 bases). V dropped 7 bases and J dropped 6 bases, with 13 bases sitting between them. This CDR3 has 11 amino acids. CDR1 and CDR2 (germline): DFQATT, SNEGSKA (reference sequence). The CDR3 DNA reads TGCAGTGGTAGGGGACATTCCGAGCAGTACTTC. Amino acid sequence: CSGRGHSEQYF.

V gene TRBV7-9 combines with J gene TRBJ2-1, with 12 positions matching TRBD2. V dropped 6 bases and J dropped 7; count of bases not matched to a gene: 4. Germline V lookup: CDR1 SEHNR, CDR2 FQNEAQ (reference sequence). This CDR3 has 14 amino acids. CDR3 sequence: CASRPGLAGNEQFF. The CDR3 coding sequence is TGTGCCAGCAGACCGGGACTAGCGGGTAATGAGCAGTTCTTC.

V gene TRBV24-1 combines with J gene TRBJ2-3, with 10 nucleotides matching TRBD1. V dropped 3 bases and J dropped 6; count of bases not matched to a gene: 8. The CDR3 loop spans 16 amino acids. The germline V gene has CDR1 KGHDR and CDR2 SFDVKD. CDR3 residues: CATSDRGTGEIDTQYF. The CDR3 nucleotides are TGTGCCACCAGTGATAGGGGGACAGGGGAGATTGATACGCAGTATTTT.

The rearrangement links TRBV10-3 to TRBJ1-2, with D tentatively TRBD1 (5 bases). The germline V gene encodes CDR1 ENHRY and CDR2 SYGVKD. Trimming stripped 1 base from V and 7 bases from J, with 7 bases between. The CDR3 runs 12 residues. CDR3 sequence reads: CAISEWQGGYTF. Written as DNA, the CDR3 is TGTGCCATCAGTGAGTGGCAGGGTGGCTACACCTTC.

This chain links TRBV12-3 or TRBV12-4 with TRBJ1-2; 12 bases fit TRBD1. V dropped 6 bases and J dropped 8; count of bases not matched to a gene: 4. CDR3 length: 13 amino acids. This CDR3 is CASRGQGARGYTF. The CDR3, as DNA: TGTGCCAGCAGGGGACAGGGGGCGAGGGGCTACACCTTC.

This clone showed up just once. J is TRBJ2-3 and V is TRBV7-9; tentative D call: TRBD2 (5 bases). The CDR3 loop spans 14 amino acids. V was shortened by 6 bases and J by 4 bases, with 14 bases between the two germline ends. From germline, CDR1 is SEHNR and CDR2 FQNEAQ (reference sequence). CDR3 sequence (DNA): TGTGCCAGCAGTTCCCGAGGGAACCCAGATACGCAGTATTTT. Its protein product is CASSSRGNPDTQYF.

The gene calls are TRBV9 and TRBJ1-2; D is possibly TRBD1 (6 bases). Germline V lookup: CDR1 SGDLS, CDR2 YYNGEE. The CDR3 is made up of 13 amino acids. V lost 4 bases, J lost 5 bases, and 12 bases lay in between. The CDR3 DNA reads TGTGCCAGCAGCCTGAGGGGGGGTTATGGCTACACCTTC. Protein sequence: CASSLRGGYGYTF.

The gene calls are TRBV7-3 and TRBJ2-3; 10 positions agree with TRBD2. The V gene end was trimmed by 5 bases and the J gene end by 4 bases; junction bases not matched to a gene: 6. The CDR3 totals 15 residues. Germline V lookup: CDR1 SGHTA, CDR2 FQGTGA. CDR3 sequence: CASSQRGGPADTQYF. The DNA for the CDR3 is TGTGCCAGCAGCCAGCGGGGGGGCCCCGCAGATACGCAGTATTTT.

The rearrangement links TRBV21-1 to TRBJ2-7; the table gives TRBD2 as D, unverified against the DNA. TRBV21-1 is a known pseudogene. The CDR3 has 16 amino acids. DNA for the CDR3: TGTGCCAGCAGCAAAGGACTAATCCACATCGGATACGAGCAGTACTTC. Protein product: CASSKGLIHIGYEQYF.

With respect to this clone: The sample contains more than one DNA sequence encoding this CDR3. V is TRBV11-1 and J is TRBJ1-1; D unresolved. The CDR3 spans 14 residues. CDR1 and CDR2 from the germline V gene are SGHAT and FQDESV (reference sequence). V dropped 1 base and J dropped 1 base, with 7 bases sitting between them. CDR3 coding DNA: TGTGCCAGCAGCTTAGGGCGGTCGAACACTGAAGCTTTCTTT. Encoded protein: CASSLGRSNTEAFF.

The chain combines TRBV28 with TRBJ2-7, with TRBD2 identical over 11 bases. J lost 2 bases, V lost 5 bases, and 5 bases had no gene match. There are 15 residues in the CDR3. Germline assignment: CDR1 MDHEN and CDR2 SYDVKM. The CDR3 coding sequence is TGTGCCAGCAGTGCTAGCGGGGGGACGACCTACGAGCAGTACTTC. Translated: CASSASGGTTYEQYF. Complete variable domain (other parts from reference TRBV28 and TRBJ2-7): DVKVTQSSRYLVKRTGEKVFLECVQDMDHENMFWYRQDPGLGLRLIYFSYDVKMKEKGDIPEGYSVSREKKERFSLILESASTNQTSMYLCASSASGGTTYEQYFGPGTRLTVT.

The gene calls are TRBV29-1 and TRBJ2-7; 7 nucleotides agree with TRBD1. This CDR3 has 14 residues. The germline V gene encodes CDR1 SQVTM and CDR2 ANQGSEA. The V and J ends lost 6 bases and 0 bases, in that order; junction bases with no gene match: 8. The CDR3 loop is CSVLPGTDSYEQYF. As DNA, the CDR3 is TGCAGCGTCCTCCCCGGGACAGACTCCTACGAGCAGTACTTC.

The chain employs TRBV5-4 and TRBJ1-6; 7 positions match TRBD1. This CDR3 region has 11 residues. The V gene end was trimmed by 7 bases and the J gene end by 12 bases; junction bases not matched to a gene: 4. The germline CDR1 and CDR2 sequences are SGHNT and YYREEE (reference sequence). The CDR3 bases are TGTGCCAGCCGAGGGGGCGGACCCCTCCACTTT. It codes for CASRGGGPLHF.

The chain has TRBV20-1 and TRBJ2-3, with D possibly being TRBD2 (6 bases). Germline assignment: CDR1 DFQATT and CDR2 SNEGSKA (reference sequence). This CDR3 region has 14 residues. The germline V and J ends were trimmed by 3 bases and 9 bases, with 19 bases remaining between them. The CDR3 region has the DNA TGCAGTGCTAGTGAGTACTCCGGCGGGGCGACGCAGTATTTT. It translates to CSASEYSGGATQYF.

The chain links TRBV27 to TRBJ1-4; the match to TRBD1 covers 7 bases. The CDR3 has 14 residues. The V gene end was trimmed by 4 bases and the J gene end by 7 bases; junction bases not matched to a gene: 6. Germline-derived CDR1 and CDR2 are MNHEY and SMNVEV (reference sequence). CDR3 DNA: TGTGCCAGCAGTTCCACAGGGGAAGGTGAAAAACTGTTTTTT. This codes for CASSSTGEGEKLFF.

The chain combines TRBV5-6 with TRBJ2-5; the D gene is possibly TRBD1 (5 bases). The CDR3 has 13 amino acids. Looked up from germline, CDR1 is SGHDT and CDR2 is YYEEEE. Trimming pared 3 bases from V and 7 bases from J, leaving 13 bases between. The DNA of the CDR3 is TGTGCCAGCAGCTCACAGGTCGAGTGGACCCAGTACTTC. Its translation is CASSSQVEWTQYF.

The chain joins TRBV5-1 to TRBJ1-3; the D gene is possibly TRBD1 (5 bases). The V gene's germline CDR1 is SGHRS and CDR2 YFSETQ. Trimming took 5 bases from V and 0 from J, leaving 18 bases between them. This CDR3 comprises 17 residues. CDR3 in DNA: TGCGCCAGCAGTTTAACAGGTTTAGCACTCTCTGGAAACACCATATATTTT. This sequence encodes CASSLTGLALSGNTIYF.

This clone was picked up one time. CDR3 sequence: CASSHIRDRASGNTIYF. CDR3 bases: TGTGCCAGCAGCCACATCCGGGACAGGGCCTCTGGAAACACCATATATTTT. V is TRBV3-1 (or the pseudogene TRBV3-2) and J is TRBJ1-3; 9 nucleotides agree with TRBD1. The CDR3 sequence is 17 residues long. V lost 3 bases to trimming and J lost 0 bases; unmatched junction nucleotides: 6. Per the germline V gene, CDR1 is LGHDT and CDR2 is YNNKEL (reference sequence).

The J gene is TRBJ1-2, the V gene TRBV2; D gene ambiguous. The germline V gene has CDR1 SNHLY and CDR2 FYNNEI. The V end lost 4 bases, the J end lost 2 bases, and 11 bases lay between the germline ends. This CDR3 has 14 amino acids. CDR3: CASSGLGQNYGYTF. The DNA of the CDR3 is TGTGCCAGCAGTGGACTAGGGCAGAACTATGGCTACACCTTC.